This T cell receptor beta chain comes out of a study of response to subunit inactivated influenza vaccine. MiXCR was run by TCRdb on the RT-PCR reads, yielding one entry per CDR3 protein. The data contain under 550,000 distinct CDR3 sequences, approximately 7.1% of them singletons. Per germline, CDR1 LNHNV and CDR2 YYDKDF (reference sequence). Germline trimming cut 2 bases from V and 1 base from J; bases unmatched to any gene: 5. The CDR3 has 16 amino acids. This clonotype was observed a few times. The sequence derives from a man between 50 and 69 years old who received an inactivated influenza vaccine. The specimen was PBMCs from blood, collected 23 to 25 months after vaccination. This chain uses TRBV15 with TRBJ2-3, with 8 bases aligning to TRBD2. In DNA, the CDR3 is TGTGCCACCAGCAGATACCTGACTAGCGGCACAGATACGCAGTATTTT. Translating it yields CATSRYLTSGTDTQYF.